This T cell receptor (beta chain) was identified during a study of shared clonotypes between healthy human individuals. Repertoires were generated with immunoSEQ multiplex PCR, while TCRdb's copy carries only in-frame clones and drops some. Of roughly 2 million clones listed, around 95% are singletons. The CDR3 covers 15 residues. Germline V gene lookup returns CDR1 MDHEN and CDR2 SYDVKM. Trimming removed 1 base at V and 5 bases at J, with 11 bases between. This TCR came from a young man in good health. Sample: naive CD4+ T cells sorted from blood. Subset here: CD45RA+ positively selected. The chain couples TRBV28 to TRBJ1-4; D remains ambiguous. The CDR3, as DNA: TGTGCCAGCAGTTTATCGAGGCGAGCGAATGAAAAACTGTTTTTT. Translating it yields CASSLSRRANEKLFF. Combining the CDR3 with reference TRBV28 and TRBJ1-4 gives the whole variable domain DVKVTQSSRYLVKRTGEKVFLECVQDMDHENMFWYRQDPGLGLRLIYFSYDVKMKEKGDIPEGYSVSREKKERFSLILESASTNQTSMYLCASSLSRRANEKLFFGSGTQLSVL.